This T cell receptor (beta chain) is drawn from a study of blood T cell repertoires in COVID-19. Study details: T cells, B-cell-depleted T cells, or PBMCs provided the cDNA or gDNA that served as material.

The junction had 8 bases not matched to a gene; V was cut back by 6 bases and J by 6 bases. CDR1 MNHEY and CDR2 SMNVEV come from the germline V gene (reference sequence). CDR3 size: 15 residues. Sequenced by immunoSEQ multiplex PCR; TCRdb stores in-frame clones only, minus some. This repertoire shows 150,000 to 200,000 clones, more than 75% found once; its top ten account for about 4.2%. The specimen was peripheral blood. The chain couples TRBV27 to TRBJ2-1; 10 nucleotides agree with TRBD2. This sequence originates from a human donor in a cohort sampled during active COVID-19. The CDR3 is CASRPLAGVSNEQFF. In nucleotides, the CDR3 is TGTGCCAGCAGACCTCTAGCGGGAGTATCCAATGAGCAGTTCTTC.